This TCR beta chain was sequenced during a study of shared clonotypes between healthy human individuals. This was a deep-level run. Libraries were prepared by immunoSEQ multiplex PCR; TCRdb keeps only in-frame clonotypes and omits some of them. This sample has approximately 500,000 clones, with roughly 85% found just once. V lost 4 bases and J lost 2; bases outside the gene matches: 1. This CDR3 region has 13 residues. CDR1 is SGHAT and CDR2 is FQNNGV in the germline V gene. The TCR was taken from a woman aged 40 to 50 in good health. Some clones in this sample may be carry-over from other donors' samples. This rearrangement joins TRBV11-2 to TRBJ2-5; 7 nucleotides match TRBD1. The source material was PBMCs. The CDR3 nucleotides read TGTGCCAGCAGCTCGGGACAGCAAGAGACCCAGTACTTC. Translating gives CASSSGQQETQYF.